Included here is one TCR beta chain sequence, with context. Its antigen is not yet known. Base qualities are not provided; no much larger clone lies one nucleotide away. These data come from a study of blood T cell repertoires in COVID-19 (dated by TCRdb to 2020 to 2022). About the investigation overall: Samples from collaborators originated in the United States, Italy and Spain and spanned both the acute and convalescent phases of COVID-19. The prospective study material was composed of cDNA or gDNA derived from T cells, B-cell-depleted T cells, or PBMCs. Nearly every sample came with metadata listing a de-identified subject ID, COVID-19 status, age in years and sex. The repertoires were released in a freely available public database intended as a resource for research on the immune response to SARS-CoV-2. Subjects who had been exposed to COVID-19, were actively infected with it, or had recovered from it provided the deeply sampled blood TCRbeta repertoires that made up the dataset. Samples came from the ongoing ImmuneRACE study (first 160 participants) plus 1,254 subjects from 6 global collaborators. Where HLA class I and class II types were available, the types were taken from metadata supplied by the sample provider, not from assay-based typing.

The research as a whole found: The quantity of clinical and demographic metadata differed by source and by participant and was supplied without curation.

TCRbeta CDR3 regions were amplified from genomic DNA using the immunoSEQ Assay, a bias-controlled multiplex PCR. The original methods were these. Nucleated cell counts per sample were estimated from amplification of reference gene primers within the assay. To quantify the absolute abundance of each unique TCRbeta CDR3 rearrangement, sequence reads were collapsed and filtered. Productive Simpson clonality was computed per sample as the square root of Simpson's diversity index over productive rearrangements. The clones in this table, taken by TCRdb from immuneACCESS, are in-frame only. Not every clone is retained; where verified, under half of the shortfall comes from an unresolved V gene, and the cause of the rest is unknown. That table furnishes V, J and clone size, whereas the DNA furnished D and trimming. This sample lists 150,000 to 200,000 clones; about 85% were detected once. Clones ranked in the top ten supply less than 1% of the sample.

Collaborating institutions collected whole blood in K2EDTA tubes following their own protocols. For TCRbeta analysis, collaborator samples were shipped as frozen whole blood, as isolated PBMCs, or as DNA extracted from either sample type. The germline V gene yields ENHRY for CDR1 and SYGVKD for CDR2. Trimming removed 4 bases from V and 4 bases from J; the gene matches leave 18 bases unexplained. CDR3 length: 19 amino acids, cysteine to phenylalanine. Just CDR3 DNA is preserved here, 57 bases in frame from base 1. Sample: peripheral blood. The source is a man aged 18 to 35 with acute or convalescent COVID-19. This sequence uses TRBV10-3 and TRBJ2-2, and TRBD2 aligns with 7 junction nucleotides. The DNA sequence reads TGTGCCATCAGTGGGGGGAGGGGCGGCGTTCGTTCAAGCACCGGGGAGCTGTTTTTT. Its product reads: CAISGGRGGVRSSTGELFF.